This is a list of T cell receptor beta chains from one sample in a study of blood T cell repertoires in COVID-19. Assay: immunoSEQ multiplex PCR; the TCRdb copy retains only in-frame clones and omits some. The data show roughly 200,000 clones, with around 86% seen just once and around 3.5% held by the top ten. Input material: PBMCs or T cells enriched from blood (not recorded which). Receptor source: a middle-aged woman with acute COVID-19. Both conserved end residues are part of each CDR3. Fields, in order: J gene, clone size, V gene, D gene, CDR3 protein, CDR3 DNA. D genes are given only for firm matches. Size is stated for part of the rows, as once, few or many counts, or as a class when the clone is expanded.

TRBJ1-2 NA TRBV19 NA CASSANRQATNYGYTF TGTGCCAGTTCCGCCAATAGACAGGCCACTAACTATGGCTACACCTTC
TRBJ2-7 NA TRBV7-9 TRBD1 CASSLWTGVIHEQYF TGTGCCAGCAGCTTATGGACAGGGGTGATCCACGAGCAGTACTTC
TRBJ1-3 NA TRBV30 NA CAWSVFSLTQGSGNTIYF TGTGCCTGGAGTGTATTTTCGTTAACCCAGGGATCTGGAAACACCATATATTTT
TRBJ1-1 NA TRBV7-6 NA CASSLGRRAGGEMNTEAFF TGTGCCAGCAGCTTGGGTAGACGTGCGGGGGGCGAAATGAACACTGAAGCTTTCTTT
TRBJ2-5 few TRBV7-9 NA CASSLGGVETQYF TGTGCCAGCAGCTTAGGCGGCGTAGAGACCCAGTACTTC
TRBJ1-1 few TRBV5-1 TRBD1 CASSLTGQGDEAFF TGCGCCAGCAGCTTGACCGGACAGGGTGACGAAGCTTTCTTT
TRBJ1-6 NA TRBV5-3 NA CARSFWVQGLYNSPLHF TGTGCCAGAAGCTTCTGGGTCCAGGGCCTCTATAATTCACCCCTCCACTTT
TRBJ1-6 NA TRBV6-2/TRBV6-3 TRBD1 CASSPGTGGQSPLHF TGTGCCAGCAGCCCAGGGACAGGGGGTCAATCACCCCTCCACTTT
TRBJ2-3 NA TRBV12-2 NA CASRLTSGGATSTDTQYF TGTGCAAGTCGCTTAACTAGCGGGGGGGCTACTAGCACAGATACGCAGTATTTT
TRBJ2-6 NA TRBV11-2 NA CASSLAQGRGANVLTF TGTGCCAGCAGCTTAGCCCAGGGGCGTGGGGCCAACGTCCTGACTTTC
TRBJ1-4 NA TRBV5-4 NA CASSSDGRNEKLFF TGTGCCAGCAGCTCCGATGGGCGAAATGAAAAACTGTTTTTT
TRBJ1-2 NA TRBV5-4 NA CASASGGPNNYGYTF TGTGCCAGCGCTTCGGGGGGCCCCAATAACTATGGCTACACCTTC
TRBJ1-4 NA TRBV5-4 TRBD1 CASSGTGTGRDEKLFF TGTGCCAGCAGCGGAACCGGGACAGGGCGGGATGAAAAACTGTTTTTT
TRBJ2-2 NA TRBV4-2 TRBD1 CASSRTGENGELFF TGTGCCAGCAGCCGTACAGGGGAGAACGGGGAGCTGTTTTTT
TRBJ2-1 NA TRBV20-1 TRBD2 CSASKTSGGYNEQFF TGCAGTGCTAGTAAGACTAGCGGGGGCTACAATGAGCAGTTCTTC
TRBJ1-1 NA TRBV27 NA CASRNGDKGIMNTEAFF TGTGCCAGCCGCAACGGGGACAAAGGTATCATGAACACTGAAGCTTTCTTT
TRBJ1-2 NA TRBV4-1 TRBD1 CASSQDEGGWGYGYTF TGCGCCAGCAGCCAAGATGAAGGGGGCTGGGGCTATGGCTACACCTTC
TRBJ1-5 few TRBV5-1 NA CASSENGVSPQHF TGCGCCAGCAGCGAGAACGGGGTTTCGCCCCAGCATTTT
TRBJ2-7 NA TRBV6-6 NA CASSYSSRGLFYEQYF TGTGCCAGCAGTTACTCTAGCAGGGGCTTATTCTACGAGCAGTACTTC
TRBJ2-2 once TRBV5-1 NA CASSLSGSAGELFF TGCGCCAGCAGCTTGTCAGGGTCGGCCGGGGAGCTGTTTTTT
TRBJ2-1 NA TRBV9 NA CASSETITGSSNEQFF TGTGCCAGCAGCGAGACTATAACGGGGTCTTCCAATGAGCAGTTCTTC
TRBJ1-6 NA TRBV12-3/TRBV12-4 NA CASSPWANSPLHF TGTGCCAGCAGTCCGTGGGCGAATTCACCCCTCCACTTT
TRBJ1-5 NA TRBV5-8 TRBD1 CASSSPQGSWQPQHF TGTGCCAGCAGCTCCCCACAGGGGTCATGGCAGCCCCAGCATTTT
TRBJ1-2 NA TRBV5-1 NA CASTQRSGYGYTF TGCGCCAGCACACAACGAAGCGGCTATGGCTACACCTTC
TRBJ2-1 NA TRBV5-8 NA CASSLTRGPYNEQFF TGTGCCAGCAGCTTAACGCGGGGACCCTACAATGAGCAGTTCTTC
TRBJ1-5 NA TRBV5-8 TRBD1 CASSLVSGGYSNQPQHF TGTGCCAGCAGCTTGGTTTCAGGGGGCTATAGCAATCAGCCCCAGCATTTT
TRBJ2-1 NA TRBV6-5 TRBD1 CASSRPGQGHNEQFF TGTGCCAGCAGCCGCCCGGGACAGGGTCACAATGAGCAGTTCTTC
TRBJ1-2 NA TRBV30 NA CAWSVGGRGYTF TGTGCCTGGAGTGTAGGGGGACGCGGCTACACCTTC
TRBJ2-2 NA TRBV30 TRBD2 CAWGSGGAPGGELFF TGTGCCTGGGGTAGCGGGGGGGCCCCTGGAGGGGAGCTGTTTTTT
TRBJ1-1 NA TRBV5-1 NA CASRDTTYTEAFF TGCGCCAGCAGGGACACAACATACACTGAAGCTTTCTTT
TRBJ1-5 NA TRBV6-4 NA CASSEGGLNQPQHF TGTGCCAGCAGTGAGGGAGGCCTAAATCAGCCCCAGCATTTT